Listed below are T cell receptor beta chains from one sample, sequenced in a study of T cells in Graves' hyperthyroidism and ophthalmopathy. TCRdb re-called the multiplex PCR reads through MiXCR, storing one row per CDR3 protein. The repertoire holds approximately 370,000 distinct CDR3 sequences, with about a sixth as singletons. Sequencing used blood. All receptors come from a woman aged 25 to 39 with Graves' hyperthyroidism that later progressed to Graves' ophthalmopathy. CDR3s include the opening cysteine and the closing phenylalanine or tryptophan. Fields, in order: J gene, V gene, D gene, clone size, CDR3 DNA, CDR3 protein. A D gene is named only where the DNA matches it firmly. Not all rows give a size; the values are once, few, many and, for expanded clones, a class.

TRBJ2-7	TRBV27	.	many	TGTGCCAGCAGTTTCAGTCCTTCATACGAGCAGTACTTC	CASSFSPSYEQYF
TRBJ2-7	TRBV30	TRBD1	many	TGTGCCTGGAGTGTAGGACAGGGGTACGAGCAGTACTTC	CAWSVGQGYEQYF
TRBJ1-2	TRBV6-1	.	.	TGTGCCAGCAGTGAGTACAGGAGTGGCTACACCTTC	CASSEYRSGYTF
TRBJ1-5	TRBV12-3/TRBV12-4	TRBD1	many	TGTGCCAGCAGCCTCGACAGGGAATGGTACGGCAATCAGCCCCAGCATTTT	CASSLDREWYGNQPQHF
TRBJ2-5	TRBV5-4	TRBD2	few	TGTGCCAGCAGCCTAACCGGGACTAGCCAAGAGACCCAGTACTTC	CASSLTGTSQETQYF
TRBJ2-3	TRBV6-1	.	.	TGTGCCAGCAGTGAAAAATGGGCAGGCCTGAGGGATACGCAGTATTTT	CASSEKWAGLRDTQYF
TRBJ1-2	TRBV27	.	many	TGTGCCAGTTATGGTGGCTATGGCTACACCTTC	CASYGGYGYTF
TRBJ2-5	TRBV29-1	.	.	TGCAGCGTTGAATGGGGCAGACAAGAGACCCAGTACTTC	CSVEWGRQETQYF
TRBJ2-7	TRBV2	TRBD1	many	TGTGCCAGCAAAGATCGACAGGGCGGCTCCTACGAGCAGTACTTC	CASKDRQGGSYEQYF
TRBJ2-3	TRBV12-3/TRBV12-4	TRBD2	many	TGTGCCAGCAGTTTGAAGCGGGGAGGCACAGATACGCAGTATTTT	CASSLKRGGTDTQYF